Listed here are 22 T cell receptor beta chains from one sample, sequenced in a study of control samples from healthy donors and cancer patients (dated by TCRdb to 2020 to 2022). Receptor libraries were prepared by the immunoSEQ multiplex PCR assay. Held by TCRdb, this immuneACCESS table contains in-frame sequences only and omits some clones. Under half of the omission traces to an unresolved V gene where checked; the cause of the rest is unknown. This sample comprises 150,000 to 200,000 clones, 90% to 95% of them detected only once. The ten largest clonotypes hold more than 1.3% of the sample. The specimen was blood. Source of these receptors: a woman between 25 and 40 years old in good health.

A single count supports this clone. The rearrangement links TRBV6-5 to TRBJ2-5; D assignment may be TRBD1 or TRBD2 (5 bases each). This CDR3 has 12 amino acids. The V end was cut by 7 bases, the J end by 1 base, with 7 bases between. Germline values: CDR1 MNHEY, CDR2 SVGAGI. CDR3 in amino acids: CASTGTQETQYF. As DNA, the CDR3 is TGTGCCAGCACAGGGACCCAAGAGACCCAGTACTTC.

The genes are TRBV7-9 and TRBJ1-1, with a possible D match to TRBD1 (6 bases). The CDR3 spans 14 residues. With 4 bases removed from V and 6 bases from J, the gap between germline ends came to 15 bases. In germline, CDR1 is SEHNR, CDR2 FQNEAQ (reference sequence). DNA for the CDR3: TGTGCCAGCAGCTCATCCGACAGGAGGGCTGAAGCTTTCTTT. Translation gives CASSSSDRRAEAFF.

About this clone itself: Lacking the conserved final phenylalanine or tryptophan, this CDR3 likely reflects a read error. This chain links TRBV9 with TRBJ1-2; no firm D call. Germline CDR1 is SGDLS and CDR2 is YYNGEE. The CDR3 runs 13 residues. Trimming cost V 0 bases and J 0 bases, with 3 bases left between them. The CDR3 sequence: CASSVDSNYGYTL. CDR3 coding DNA: TGTGCCAGCAGCGTAGATTCTAACTATGGCTACACCCTC.

Points on this clone: The same CDR3 is also encoded by other DNA sequences in this sample. This chain connects TRBV7-9 to TRBJ2-7, with TRBD2 identical over 10 bases. The J segment lost 2 bases and the V segment lost 2 bases, leaving 0 bases of the junction unmatched. The CDR3 is made up of 14 amino acids. Germline CDR1 reads SEHNR; CDR2 reads FQNEAQ (reference sequence). CDR3: CASSLLAGAYEQYF. The CDR3 DNA reads TGTGCCAGCAGCTTACTAGCGGGGGCCTACGAGCAGTACTTC.

This rearrangement joins TRBV24-1 to TRBJ2-1; TRBD1 matches 10 bases. Per the germline V gene, CDR1 is KGHDR and CDR2 is SFDVKD. J was trimmed by 3 bases and V by 7 bases; bases with no gene match: 8. CDR3 length: 16 amino acids. Here the CDR3 reads CATSLTGTGVYNEQFF. As DNA, the CDR3 is TGTGCCACCAGCCTAACCGGGACAGGGGTCTACAATGAGCAGTTCTTC.

The CDR3 nucleotides are TGTGCCAGCTCACCAGCAGGGGGCTCGGACACCATATATTTT. This sequence encodes CASSPAGGSDTIYF. The genes are TRBV18 and TRBJ1-3; 8 nucleotides agree with TRBD1. The CDR3 sequence is 14 residues long. V lost 2 bases to trimming and J lost 8 bases; unmatched junction nucleotides: 5. Germline CDR1 reads KGHSH; CDR2 reads LQKENI. The entire variable domain, with the rest obtained from reference TRBV18 and TRBJ1-3, is as follows: NAGVMQNPRHLVRRRGQEARLRCSPMKGHSHVYWYRQLPEEGLKFMVYLQKENIIDESGMPKERFSAEFPKEGPSILRIQQVVRGDSAAYFCASSPAGGSDTIYFGEGSWLTVV.

V usage is TRBV11-3 and J usage is TRBJ2-2; tentatively, D is TRBD1 or TRBD2 (6 bases each). The CDR3 contains 15 residues. V was trimmed by 5 bases and J by 5 bases, leaving 15 bases between them. Germline assignment: CDR1 SGHNT and CDR2 YENEEA. This CDR3 reads CASSQRGRRTGELFF. The CDR3 coding sequence is TGTGCCAGCAGCCAAAGGGGGAGGCGGACCGGGGAGCTGTTTTTT.

The rearrangement joins TRBV12-5 to TRBJ1-5; a possible D gene is TRBD1 (5 bases). V lost 6 bases and J 4 bases, leaving 13 bases between the germline ends. This CDR3 is 14 amino acids long. The germline V gene has CDR1 LGHNT and CDR2 FRNRAP. As DNA, the CDR3 is TGTGCTAGTGGGGAGGGACGGGGAAATCAGCCCCAGCATTTT. This encodes CASGEGRGNQPQHF.

V and J are TRBV5-1 and TRBJ1-6; D might be TRBD1 (6 bases). The CDR3 has 14 residues. Germline-derived CDR1 and CDR2 are SGHRS and YFSETQ. V was pared by 1 base and J by 10 bases, with 12 bases between. In DNA form, the CDR3 reads TGCGCCAGCAGCTTGAGCAGGGGAGGGTCACCCCTCCACTTT. Translation: CASSLSRGGSPLHF. The variable domain in full, completed from reference TRBV5-1 and TRBJ1-6, reads KAGVTQTPRYLIKTRGQQVTLSCSPISGHRSVSWYQQTPGQGLQFLFEYFSETQRNKGNFPGRFSGRQFSNSRSEMNVSTLELGDSALYLCASSLSRGGSPLHFGNGTRLTVT.

The rearrangement uses TRBV5-4 and TRBJ1-1; 8 bases match TRBD1. The CDR3 length is 16 residues. The trim removed 0 bases at V and 1 base at J, leaving 5 bases unmatched. Germline assignment: CDR1 SGHNT and CDR2 YYREEE (reference sequence). DNA of the CDR3: TGTGCCAGCAGCTTGGGCAGGGGGCGCAGGAACACTGAAGCTTTCTTT. Protein: CASSLGRGRRNTEAFF.

V gene TRBV6-6 combines with J gene TRBJ2-3; D is possibly TRBD2 (6 bases). CDR3 length equals 15 residues. Germline CDR1 MNHNY, CDR2 SVGAGI (reference sequence). With 3 bases removed from V and 2 bases from J, the gap between germline ends came to 12 bases. CDR3 region: CASSYWGRHTDTQYF. The CDR3 region has the DNA TGTGCCAGCAGTTATTGGGGGAGGCACACAGATACGCAGTATTTT.

The chain joins TRBV7-8 to TRBJ1-5; tentatively, D is TRBD1 (5 bases). V was cut by 1 base and J by 6 bases, with 13 bases left in between. There are 15 residues in the CDR3. Germline lookup yields CDR1 SGHVS and CDR2 FQNEAQ. CDR3 sequence: CASSLGGSNRQPQHF. CDR3 in DNA: TGTGCCAGCAGCTTAGGGGGCAGTAACCGTCAGCCCCAGCATTTT.

This chain uses TRBV19 with TRBJ1-6; TRBD1 is a possible D gene (6 bases). There are 13 residues in the CDR3. Trimming pared 5 bases from V and 11 bases from J, leaving 13 bases between. Germline values: CDR1 LNHDA, CDR2 SQIVND (reference sequence). CDR3 protein: CASSVTGVPPLHF. CDR3 in DNA: TGTGCCAGTAGTGTGACAGGAGTACCACCCCTCCACTTT.

This chain uses TRBV4-1 with TRBJ2-3; 9 positions agree with TRBD1. Germline V gene sequence: CDR1 MGHRA, CDR2 YSYEKL. Trimming removed 3 bases from V and 12 bases from J; junction bases left unmatched: 4. The CDR3 is 12 residues long. CDR3 residues: CASSHEQGAQYF. CDR3 coding DNA: TGCGCCAGCAGCCACGAACAGGGGGCTCAGTATTTT.

The chain recombines TRBV7-9 with TRBJ1-5, with TRBD1 matching over 8 bases. This CDR3 spans 14 amino acids. The germline V gene encodes CDR1 SEHNR and CDR2 FQNEAQ (reference sequence). With 3 bases clipped from V and 6 bases from J, the junction kept 4 bases outside the gene matches. Here the CDR3 DNA reads TGTGCCAGCAGCTTGGCGACAGGGGCTCAGCCCCAGCATTTT. It codes for CASSLATGAQPQHF.

The table lists this clone with a count of one. Other DNA sequences in the same sample also yield this CDR3. This chain joins TRBV6-5 and TRBJ1-5; D might be TRBD1 (6 bases). The length of the CDR3 is 15 residues. V gave up 2 bases and J gave up 1 base, with 9 bases separating them. CDR1 MNHEY and CDR2 SVGAGI come from the germline V gene. Here the CDR3 reads CASSYGGGSNQPQHF. The DNA of the CDR3 is TGTGCCAGCAGTTACGGGGGGGGCAGCAATCAGCCCCAGCATTTT.

The CDR3 DNA is TGTGCCAGCTCACAAAGACAGGGTAGCACAGATACGCAGTATTTT. It encodes CASSQRQGSTDTQYF. The gene calls are TRBV18 and TRBJ2-3; 7 nucleotides agree with TRBD1. CDR3 size: 15 residues. The germline V gene has CDR1 KGHSH and CDR2 LQKENI. With 4 bases clipped from V and 0 bases from J, the junction kept 4 bases outside the gene matches.

The chain recombines TRBV5-1 with TRBJ1-2; D ambiguous. The CDR3 consists of 14 residues. CDR1 is SGHRS, CDR2 YFSETQ, per germline. Trimming shortened V by 0 bases and J by 7 bases, and 13 bases separated the two germline ends. In nucleotides, the CDR3 is TGCGCCAGCAGCTTGGTCGGGGTCGCGTCTGGCTACACCTTC. This gives the protein CASSLVGVASGYTF.

The CDR3 spells CASSYSDNTEAFF. CDR3 coding DNA: TGTGCCAGCAGTTACTCCGACAACACTGAAGCTTTCTTT. This chain joins TRBV6-5 and TRBJ1-1, with no clear D. Per germline, CDR1 MNHEY and CDR2 SVGAGI. Trimming stripped 0 bases from V and 2 bases from J, with 4 bases between. The CDR3 has 13 residues.

The J gene is TRBJ1-2, the V gene TRBV5-4; D is ambiguous. The ends were cut back, 0 bases at V and 4 bases at J, with 4 bases in the middle. The V gene's germline CDR1 is SGHNT and CDR2 YYREEE (reference sequence). This CDR3 comprises 12 residues. CDR3 DNA: TGTGCCAGCAGCTTGGAAGTCTATGGCTACACCTTC. Translated: CASSLEVYGYTF.

The chain employs TRBV19 and TRBJ1-1; the match to TRBD1 covers 8 bases. Germline values: CDR1 LNHDA, CDR2 SQIVND (reference sequence). V was clipped by 6 bases and J by 5 bases; unmatched bases: 5. The CDR3 is 13 residues long. CDR3 nucleotides: TGTGCCAGTAGGAACAGGGGGGGGACTGAAGCTTTCTTT. Protein sequence: CASRNRGGTEAFF.

V usage is TRBV2 and J usage is TRBJ1-1, with a weak D call TRBD1 (6 bases). The CDR3 has 11 amino acids. Germline CDR1 reads SNHLY; CDR2 reads FYNNEI. V dropped 8 bases and J dropped 5 bases, with 9 bases sitting between them. In DNA, the CDR3 is TGTGCCAGCCGAGGGGGGACTGAAGCTTTCTTT. Residues: CASRGGTEAFF. The full variable domain, with the rest looked up from reference TRBV2 and TRBJ1-1, is EPEVTQTPSHQVTQMGQEVILRCVPISNHLYFYWYRQILGQKVEFLVSFYNNEISEKSEIFDDQFSVERPDGSNFTLKIRSTKLEDSAMYFCASRGGTEAFFGQGTRLTVV.